These T cell receptor beta chains were read from a single sample in a study of OX40 agonist ivuxolimab in advanced cancers. Clones were read by immunoSEQ multiplex PCR, and TCRdb kept only the in-frame ones, dropping some. The repertoire consists of almost 50,000 clones, with approximately 79% occurring once and the leading ten covering over 1.5%. Material: CD4+ or CD8+ T cells sorted from blood, obtained in a trial of the OX40 agonist ivuxolimab. The receptors originated from an adult with an advanced solid tumor such as melanoma, head and neck, liver or kidney cancer. Both conserved end residues are part of each CDR3. A D gene is named only where the DNA matches it firmly. Only some rows state a clone size, as once, few, many or a class for expanded clones.

NA	TRBJ1-3	NA	TRBV9	TGTGCCAGCAGCGTAGGTCCCAACGGGAACACCATATATTTT	CASSVGPNGNTIYF
NA	TRBJ2-5	TRBD1	TRBV18	TGTGCCAGCTCACCACTTGGGACAGGGGCTGAGGAGACCCAGTACTTC	CASSPLGTGAEETQYF
NA	TRBJ2-7	TRBD1	TRBV19	TGTGCCAGTAGTAAACACAGGGGCGACTACGAGCAGTACTTC	CASSKHRGDYEQYF
NA	TRBJ1-4	TRBD1	TRBV25-1	TGTGCCAGCAGTGATCCGACAGGGCGGGGGGAAAAACTGTTTTTT	CASSDPTGRGEKLFF
NA	TRBJ2-7	TRBD2	TRBV5-1	TGCGCCAGCAGCCCTTTAGCGGGCTCCTACGAGCAGTACTTC	CASSPLAGSYEQYF
NA	TRBJ2-1	TRBD1	TRBV18	TGTGCCAGCTCTCCGTCAGGGGGAAAAAATGAGCAGTTCTTC	CASSPSGGKNEQFF
NA	TRBJ1-2	NA	TRBV13	TGTGCCAGCAGCTTCACGCCATCTAACTATGGCTACACCTTC	CASSFTPSNYGYTF
NA	TRBJ2-1	NA	TRBV18	TGTGCCAGCTCACCGAGCGCTTTGGAGCAGCAGTTCTTC	CASSPSALEQQFF
NA	TRBJ1-5	TRBD1	TRBV18	TGTGCCAGCTCACCACTACCCGGGACAGTAAATCAGCCCCAGCATTTT	CASSPLPGTVNQPQHF
NA	TRBJ2-7	NA	TRBV6-5	TGTGCCAGCAGTTACGTCCTGGCGGGGGCTTACGAGCAGTACTTC	CASSYVLAGAYEQYF
NA	TRBJ2-1	NA	TRBV10-2	TGCGCCAGCAGTGAGTCGATAGGGGCAGGGTCCTACAATGAGCAGTTCTTC	CASSESIGAGSYNEQFF
few	TRBJ2-3	NA	TRBV4-2	TGTGCCAGCAGCCAGTCGGGACACCGAAGCACAGATACGCAGTATTTT	CASSQSGHRSTDTQYF
NA	TRBJ1-3	TRBD1	TRBV5-1	TGCGCCAGCAGCCCGAGGACAGGGCACTCTGGAAACACCATATATTTT	CASSPRTGHSGNTIYF
NA	TRBJ2-7	NA	TRBV15	TGTGCCACCAGCAGGGGGGAAGGCAGGGTATCTAAAGAGCAGTACTTC	CATSRGEGRVSKEQYF
NA	TRBJ2-1	TRBD1	TRBV5-1	TGCGCCAGCAGCTTGAGGGTGACAGGGGGCGGGAATGAGCAGTTCTTC	CASSLRVTGGGNEQFF
once	TRBJ2-7	NA	TRBV11-2	TGTGCCAGCAGCTTGGACCCGAAGGGAGAGCAGTACTTC	CASSLDPKGEQYF
NA	TRBJ2-1	TRBD2	TRBV7-6	TGTGCCAGCAGCTTAGAAAGCGGGGCCTACAATGAGCAGTTCTTC	CASSLESGAYNEQFF
NA	TRBJ1-4	NA	TRBV7-2	TGTGCCAGCAGCGGCATCGAGAATGAAAAACTGTTTTTT	CASSGIENEKLFF
few	TRBJ1-3	NA	TRBV4-2	TGTGCCAGCAGCCAAGATCTCGAGGGGACGAGGGATTTT	CASSQDLEGTRDF
NA	TRBJ2-3	TRBD2	TRBV14	TGTGCCAGCAGCCAAGAGGTTCTGCTAGCGGGAGAAGATACGCAGTATTTT	CASSQEVLLAGEDTQYF
NA	TRBJ2-2	NA	TRBV28	TGTGCCAGCGGACTCGTCCCCGGGGAGCTGTTTTTT	CASGLVPGELFF
once	TRBJ2-7	NA	TRBV6-5	TGTGCCAGCAGTCAGGCAGTTCTCTACGAGCAGTACTTC	CASSQAVLYEQYF
NA	TRBJ2-1	NA	TRBV4-3	TGCGCCAGCAGCCAAGAGAGTTTGAGCGGGCTGAATGAGCAGTTCTTC	CASSQESLSGLNEQFF
NA	TRBJ2-7	NA	TRBV12-5	TGTGCTAGTGGTTTGCTTAGGGCCGAGCAGTACTTC	CASGLLRAEQYF
NA	TRBJ2-7	NA	TRBV6-1	TGTGCCAGCATCCTTGACAGAGGCCGAGGAGAGCAGTACTTC	CASILDRGRGEQYF
NA	TRBJ2-7	NA	TRBV5-1	TGCGCCAGCAGCCGCGATCAGACAGCCGTCTACGAGCAGTACTTC	CASSRDQTAVYEQYF
NA	TRBJ2-5	TRBD1	TRBV6-6	TGTGCCAGCAGTCCGGGACAGAGACAAGAGACCCAGTACTTC	CASSPGQRQETQYF
few	TRBJ1-1	NA	TRBV5-4	TGTGCCAGCAGCTTGAACCAAATGAACACTGAAGCTTTCTTT	CASSLNQMNTEAFF
few	TRBJ1-2	NA	TRBV5-1	TGCGCCAGCAGCTTGGCGGTCGAGGGTGAGGGCTACACCTTC	CASSLAVEGEGYTF
few	TRBJ2-3	NA	TRBV19	TGTGCCAGTAGTATAGTGGACTATCAAGATACGCAGTATTTT	CASSIVDYQDTQYF
NA	TRBJ1-2	NA	TRBV4-3	TGCGCCAGCAGCCAAGATCGGTCTAATGGCTACACCTTC	CASSQDRSNGYTF
NA	TRBJ1-1	TRBD1	TRBV5-1	TGCGCCAGCAGCCCGGTAGGGGGCATGAACACTGAAGCTTTCTTT	CASSPVGGMNTEAFF
NA	TRBJ2-1	TRBD1	TRBV19	TGTGCCAGCCATGGGACAGGGGGAACCAATGAGCAGTTCTTC	CASHGTGGTNEQFF
NA	TRBJ2-1	NA	TRBV7-3	TGTGCCAGCAGCTTGCTCCGGACCCATGAGCAGTTCTTC	CASSLLRTHEQFF
NA	TRBJ2-1	TRBD1	TRBV5-1	TGCGCCAGCAGCTTGGGAGACAGGGTAGGGAATGAGCAGTTCTTC	CASSLGDRVGNEQFF
NA	TRBJ2-7	NA	TRBV11-2	TGTGCCAGCAGACCACAGGGCTTCCTATACGAGCAGTACTTC	CASRPQGFLYEQYF
few	TRBJ1-4	NA	TRBV18	TGTGCCAGCTCAGCAGTTGAAAAACTGTTTTTT	CASSAVEKLFF
NA	TRBJ1-1	NA	TRBV4-2	TGTGCCAGCAGCCAAGATCGGGTCCTCGCGTCCGCTTTCTTT	CASSQDRVLASAFF
NA	TRBJ2-1	TRBD2	TRBV7-7	TGTGCTAGCAGCCCCAGGACTAGCGGGGAAGAGCAGTTCTTC	CASSPRTSGEEQFF
NA	TRBJ2-3	NA	TRBV7-2	TGTGCCAGCAGCCCCTACACCCTGGCAGGGCTATCACGCACAGATACGCAGTATTTT	CASSPYTLAGLSRTDTQYF
NA	TRBJ1-4	NA	TRBV9	TGTGCCAGCAGCGTCGCCCCAGGTGCTAATGAAAAACTGTTTTTT	CASSVAPGANEKLFF
NA	TRBJ2-7	TRBD2	TRBV10-3	TGTGCCACCCAGGCGGGAGAGGATTACGAGCAGTACTTC	CATQAGEDYEQYF
NA	TRBJ2-7	TRBD2	TRBV6-5	TGTGCCAGCAGTTTATCCAGCGGGAGACTCGACGAGCAGTACTTC	CASSLSSGRLDEQYF
once	TRBJ2-3	TRBD1	TRBV5-1	TGCGCCAGCAGCTTAGGACAGGACACGCAGTATTTT	CASSLGQDTQYF